This TCR beta chain originates from a study of blood T cell repertoires in COVID-19. Across the study: The United States, Italy and Spain provided the acute and convalescent COVID-19 samples.

With 0 bases removed from V and 1 base from J, the gap between germline ends came to 9 bases. This CDR3 is built from 15 residues. In germline, CDR1 is SGDLS, CDR2 YYNGEE. Some clones are missing from TCRdb's copy, which holds only in-frame ones; the method was immunoSEQ multiplex PCR. The data hold around 190,000 clones, with more than 65% observed a single time. The rearrangement links TRBV9 to TRBJ2-3, with D perhaps matching TRBD2 (6 bases). Sequences were obtained from peripheral blood. The source of this sequence is a human donor in a cohort sampled during active COVID-19. CDR3 nucleotides: TGTGCCAGCAGCGTAGAACTAGCACGCACAGATACGCAGTATTTT. Its translation: CASSVELARTDTQYF.